These 15 T cell receptor beta chains were sequenced from one sample in a study of blood T cell repertoires in COVID-19. The table came from immunoSEQ multiplex PCR; TCRdb's copy has only in-frame clones and leaves some out. The data show around 310,000 clones, approximately 90% seen once. The specimen sequenced was peripheral blood. Receptors were obtained from a woman aged 25-40 years with COVID-19, enrolled during active disease.

This clone is a singleton in its sample. J is TRBJ2-7 and V is TRBV7-8, with TRBD2 matching over 9 bases. Germline trimming cut 5 bases from V and 3 bases from J; bases unmatched to any gene: 5. The CDR3 covers 14 residues. Germline loops: CDR1 SGHVS, CDR2 FQNEAQ. This CDR3 is CASSRGRANYEQYF. The CDR3 region has the DNA TGTGCCAGCAGCCGCGGGAGGGCAAACTACGAGCAGTACTTC.

This clone was detected once. The rearrangement uses TRBV10-3 and TRBJ2-3; 12 nucleotides line up with TRBD1. This CDR3 comprises 19 residues. CDR1 ENHRY and CDR2 SYGVKD come from the germline V gene. J was trimmed by 3 bases and V by 4 bases; bases with no gene match: 14. The chain's CDR3 is CAISGGTGGWRESTDTQYF. The CDR3 DNA is TGTGCCATCAGTGGGGGGACAGGGGGCTGGCGGGAGTCTACAGATACGCAGTATTTT.

This clone has only a few counts. V is TRBV15 and J is TRBJ2-3; 10 bases fit TRBD1. The CDR3 totals 16 residues. With 5 bases clipped from V and 4 bases from J, the junction kept 9 bases outside the gene matches. Germline V gene sequence: CDR1 LNHNV, CDR2 YYDKDF (reference sequence). CDR3 in DNA: TGTGCCACCAGCGCCCGACCGGGACAGGGGTCAGATACGCAGTATTTT. Protein product: CATSARPGQGSDTQYF.

The chain employs TRBV5-6 and TRBJ2-1, with 7 bases matching TRBD1. The CDR3 consists of 14 residues. J lost 4 bases, V lost 0 bases, and 1 base had no gene match. CDR1 is SGHDT, CDR2 YYEEEE, per germline. This chain's CDR3 is CASSLAGQYNEQFF. Written as DNA, the CDR3 is TGTGCCAGCAGCTTGGCGGGACAGTACAATGAGCAGTTCTTC.

V and J are TRBV7-2 and TRBJ1-5, with D unclear. V lost 4 bases to trimming and J lost 3 bases, with 7 bases between them. The V gene's germline CDR1 is SGHTA and CDR2 FQGNSA. This CDR3 contains 13 residues. The CDR3 nucleotides are TGTGCCAGCAGCTCTGAGTTCAATCAGCCCCAGCATTTT. Translated: CASSSEFNQPQHF.

V and J are TRBV19 and TRBJ1-2, with D maybe TRBD1 (5 bases). Germline V gene lookup returns CDR1 LNHDA and CDR2 SQIVND (reference sequence). This CDR3 spans 13 amino acids. Trimming stripped 3 bases from V and 4 bases from J, with 9 bases between. CDR3 bases: TGTGCCAGTAGTATTGGACATTTCTATGGCTACACCTTC. This gives the protein CASSIGHFYGYTF.

This rearrangement joins TRBV28 to TRBJ2-7; D possibly corresponds to TRBD1 (6 bases). V lost 2 bases and J lost 2, with 10 bases in between. CDR3 length equals 14 residues. Germline V gene lookup returns CDR1 MDHEN and CDR2 SYDVKM. CDR3 sequence: CASSLRGQTYEQYF. CDR3 nucleotide sequence: TGTGCCAGCAGTTTACGAGGACAGACCTACGAGCAGTACTTC.

This clone was seen just once. This chain uses TRBV7-2 with TRBJ2-2; 9 bases agree with TRBD1. Germline V gene lookup returns CDR1 SGHTA and CDR2 FQGNSA. The junction had 2 bases not matched to a gene; V was cut back by 5 bases and J by 1 base. This CDR3 is 15 amino acids long. In DNA, the CDR3 is TGTGCCAGCAGCCCGGGACAGGGGAACACCGGGGAGCTGTTTTTT. This codes for CASSPGQGNTGELFF. The variable domain in full, completed from reference TRBV7-2 and TRBJ2-2, reads GAGVSQSPSNKVTEKGKDVELRCDPISGHTALYWYRQSLGQGLEFLIYFQGNSAPDKSGLPSDRFSAERTGGSVSTLTIQRTQQEDSAVYLCASSPGQGNTGELFFGEGSRLTVL.

This clone showed up just once. The chain links TRBV14 to TRBJ2-5; TRBD2 agrees at 9 bases. The CDR3 runs to 18 residues. Germline lookup yields CDR1 SGHDN and CDR2 FVKESK. J lost 4 bases, V lost 0 bases, and 12 bases had no gene match. The chain's CDR3 is CASSQDEASGAFLETQYF. For the CDR3, the DNA is TGTGCCAGCAGCCAAGACGAAGCTAGCGGGGCCTTTTTAGAGACCCAGTACTTC.

CDR3 bases: TGTGCTAGTGGCCTGAACACCGGGGAGCTGTTTTTT. Its translation: CASGLNTGELFF. This chain connects TRBV12-5 to TRBJ2-2, with unresolved D. This CDR3 has 12 amino acids. With 6 bases removed from V and 1 base from J, the gap between germline ends came to 3 bases. Germline CDR1 is LGHNT and CDR2 is FRNRAP.

The chain couples TRBV10-3 to TRBJ1-1; 7 bases match TRBD1. V dropped 8 bases and J dropped 5; count of bases not matched to a gene: 8. Germline assignment: CDR1 ENHRY and CDR2 SYGVKD. The CDR3 runs to 13 residues. As DNA, the CDR3 is TGTGCCATCCGCGGGGCAGGGGGAACTGAAGCTTTCTTT. Translation gives CAIRGAGGTEAFF.

The V and J genes are TRBV28 and TRBJ2-2, with D possibly TRBD2 on 6 matching bases. Deletions cut 0 bases from V and 6 bases from J, with 8 bases between. CDR1 is MDHEN, CDR2 SYDVKM, per germline. The CDR3 is 14 amino acids. CDR3 DNA sequence: TGTGCCAGCAGTTTATGGACTAGTCCCGGGGAGCTGTTTTTT. This sequence encodes CASSLWTSPGELFF.

The chain couples TRBV5-1 to TRBJ2-2; D gene uncertain. Between the trimmed V and J ends, which lost 5 bases and 6 bases, there was a span of 14 bases. This CDR3 is 14 amino acids long. CDR1 and CDR2 (germline): SGHRS, YFSETQ. The CDR3 here is CASSRQRSAGELFF. CDR3 DNA sequence: TGCGCCAGCAGTCGACAAAGGTCCGCCGGGGAGCTGTTTTTT. The full variable domain, its missing parts supplied by reference TRBV5-1 and TRBJ2-2, is KAGVTQTPRYLIKTRGQQVTLSCSPISGHRSVSWYQQTPGQGLQFLFEYFSETQRNKGNFPGRFSGRQFSNSRSEMNVSTLELGDSALYLCASSRQRSAGELFFGEGSRLTVL.

This chain joins TRBV25-1 and TRBJ1-5, with unresolved D. The CDR3 extends over 15 amino acids. CDR1 and CDR2 from the germline V gene are MGHDK and SYGVNS. Trimming stripped 3 bases from V and 0 bases from J, with 9 bases between. CDR3 in amino acids: CASSDRGLSNQPQHF. CDR3 in DNA: TGTGCCAGCAGTGATCGTGGGCTTAGCAATCAGCCCCAGCATTTT.

The genes are TRBV12-5 and TRBJ1-3, with a weak D call TRBD1 (6 bases). V lost 6 bases, J lost 0 bases, and 12 bases lay in between. CDR1 and CDR2 (germline): LGHNT, FRNRAP. This CDR3 is 15 amino acids long. The CDR3 DNA reads as TGTGCTAGTGGCACAGGGACGACCTCTGGAAACACCATATATTTT. As protein: CASGTGTTSGNTIYF.